The present T cell receptor beta chain was sequenced within a study of multiple sclerosis patients with progressive multifocal leukoencephalopathy. This was a survey-level run. Every PCR reaction included synthetic inline CDR3 controls for all V-J pairings. The data were produced by immunoSEQ multiplex PCR, yet TCRdb's version contains in-frame clones alone and is incomplete. This table holds fewer than 40,000 clones, 87% found once. Time point reported: time of PML onset. This clone was seen a handful of times. Material: PBMCs, obtained from a patient treated with natalizumab. The receptor comes from a human donor with progressive multifocal leukoencephalopathy.

Here the CDR3 reads CASSEQGTGNTIYF. For the CDR3, the DNA is TGTGCCAGCAGTGAACAGGGAACTGGAAACACCATATATTTT. The rearrangement links TRBV2 to TRBJ1-3, with D tentatively TRBD1 (5 bases). V lost 2 bases, J lost 2 bases, and 7 bases lay in between. This CDR3 comprises 14 residues. Germline V gives CDR1 SNHLY, CDR2 FYNNEI.